Listed here are 20 T cell receptor beta chains from one sample, sequenced in a study of T cells expressing NK-cell markers. From its re-call of the 5' RACE reads, TCRdb lists each CDR3 protein once, without DNA. The sample's table shows approximately 460,000 distinct CDR3 sequences. Material: blood T cells: a sorted CD56 or NKG2C T cell subset, CD4+ or CD8+ T cells, or bulk PBMC T cells (not recorded which). All receptors come from a woman aged 18 to 75 in good health.

J is TRBJ2-2 and V is TRBV10-1; the D gene TCRdb calls, TRBD2, cannot be checked with no DNA. The germline CDR1 and CDR2 sequences are WNHNN and SYGVQD (reference sequence). CDR3 size: 14 residues. The CDR3 is CASGRDTATGELFF.

The J gene is TRBJ2-3, the V gene TRBV11-3; without DNA, the TCRdb call of TRBD1 cannot be checked. CDR1 is SGHNT and CDR2 is YENEEA in the germline V gene. This CDR3 has 12 amino acids. The CDR3 here is CASSSGPGTQYF. The full variable domain, rest sourced from reference TRBV11-3 and TRBJ2-3, is EAGVVQSPRYKIIEKKQPVAFWCNPISGHNTLYWYLQNLGQGPELLIRYENEEAVDDSQLPKDRFSAERLKGVDSTLKIQPAELGDSAVYLCASSSGPGTQYFGPGTRLTVL.

V usage is TRBV4-1 and J usage is TRBJ2-7; the TRBD1 assignment by TCRdb is unverifiable without DNA. The CDR3 sequence is 15 residues long. Germline V gives CDR1 MGHRA, CDR2 YSYEKL. The CDR3: CASSQVQTGRYEQYF.

The V and J genes are TRBV5-6 and TRBJ1-5; the D call of TRBD1 rests on TCRdb alone, since no DNA is present to check it. CDR3 length: 16 residues. Germline V gives CDR1 SGHDT, CDR2 YYEEEE. This chain's CDR3 is CASHLGGGSSNQPQHF.

This rearrangement joins TRBV7-3 to TRBJ2-3; the D gene TCRdb calls, TRBD1, cannot be checked with no DNA. The CDR3 is made up of 15 amino acids. CDR1 and CDR2 from the germline V gene are SGHTA and FQGTGA. The CDR3 protein is CASSPWGLSTDTQYF.

V is TRBV5-1 and J is TRBJ2-1; as DNA is missing, the TRBD1 call by TCRdb cannot be tested. The CDR3 has 14 residues. Germline CDR1 reads SGHRS; CDR2 reads YFSETQ. The CDR3 here is CASSMGQAIDEQFF.

The rearrangement uses TRBV25-1 and TRBJ1-3; TCRdb returns TRBD1, unconfirmable since there is no DNA. The V gene's germline CDR1 is MGHDK and CDR2 SYGVNS. CDR3 length: 14 amino acids. This chain's CDR3 is CASSGWQGGNTIYF.

The chain links TRBV7-9 to TRBJ2-7; TCRdb outputs TRBD1, but without DNA this stays unchecked. The CDR3 has 15 amino acids. Per germline, CDR1 SEHNR and CDR2 FQNEAQ (reference sequence). Here the CDR3 reads CASSLGQGGTYEQYF.

The chain couples TRBV12-3 or TRBV12-4 to TRBJ2-3; the D gene TCRdb calls, TRBD2, cannot be checked with no DNA. The CDR3 is 13 amino acids. The chain's CDR3 is CASSFGGSDTQYF.

This chain connects TRBV13 to TRBJ2-1; absent DNA, TCRdb's TRBD1 call cannot be checked. Germline CDR1 PRHDT, CDR2 FYEKMQ (reference sequence). The CDR3 length is 13 residues. This CDR3 is CASSPIRGAEQFF.

The chain links TRBV15 to TRBJ2-1. The CDR3 loop spans 15 amino acids. The germline V gene has CDR1 LNHNV and CDR2 YYDKDF (reference sequence). CDR3 amino acids: CATSRDDSSYNEQFF.

The chain has TRBV6-4 and TRBJ2-3; TCRdb calls TRBD2, which cannot be checked without DNA. Germline V CDR1 and CDR2: MRHNA, SNTAGT. The CDR3 extends over 14 amino acids. The CDR3 loop reads CASSHGTSGDTQYF.

The rearrangement links TRBV5-1 to TRBJ1-5. CDR3 length: 14 residues. Germline CDR1 SGHRS, CDR2 YFSETQ. This CDR3 is CASRARPSNQPQHF.

This chain connects TRBV7-2 to TRBJ2-3. This CDR3 contains 13 residues. Germline lookup yields CDR1 SGHTA and CDR2 FQGNSA. CDR3 amino acids: CASSPDWPDTQYF.

The chain combines TRBV6-1 with TRBJ2-5; checking the TCRdb D call of TRBD1 is not possible without DNA. The CDR3 spans 17 residues. CDR1 and CDR2 (germline): MNHNS, SASEGT. This CDR3 is CASSPLTRTGGQETQYF.

This rearrangement joins TRBV29-1 to TRBJ1-1. Per the germline V gene, CDR1 is SQVTM and CDR2 is ANQGSEA. The CDR3 length is 12 residues. The CDR3 here is CSVVWRNTEAFF.

The rearrangement links TRBV5-8 to TRBJ2-7; checking the TCRdb D call of TRBD1 is not possible without DNA. CDR1 SGHTS and CDR2 YDEGEE come from the germline V gene. This CDR3 is built from 14 residues. The CDR3 here is CASSWPDTSYEQYF. Filled out from reference TRBV5-8 and TRBJ2-7, the complete variable domain reads EAGVTQSPTHLIKTRGQQATLRCSPISGHTSVYWYQQALGLGLQFLLWYDEGEERNRGNFPPRFSGRQFPNYSSELNVNALELEDSALYLCASSWPDTSYEQYFGPGTRLTVT.

The chain recombines TRBV4-3 with TRBJ2-3; the D gene TCRdb calls, TRBD2, cannot be checked with no DNA. The CDR3 has 16 residues. The germline gives CDR1 LGHNA, CDR2 YSLEER. The CDR3 sequence is CASSQDLDEGPDTQYF.

The gene calls are TRBV7-9 and TRBJ2-2; without DNA, the TCRdb call of TRBD1 cannot be checked. Germline V gene lookup returns CDR1 SEHNR and CDR2 FQNEAQ (reference sequence). The CDR3 covers 15 residues. The CDR3 loop reads CASSFGQGNTGELFF.

The chain uses TRBV4-2 and TRBJ2-7. The CDR3 loop spans 15 amino acids. Germline CDR1 reads LGHNA; CDR2 reads YNFKEQ. The CDR3 loop is CASSQDYGFSYEQYF.